This TCR beta chain was found in a study of T cell responses to AZD1222 COVID-19 vaccine. Whole-study results and caveats: At 160-218 and 743-854, vaccine-associated CD4 TCRs were dominant, and they spanned spike. White British donors predominated, females outnumbered males, and clonal diversity was possibly underestimated. Increases in Spike-specific TCR breadth and depth were seen after two AZD1222 doses.

Profiling relied on immunoSEQ multiplex PCR, and the TCRdb table lists in-frame clones only, not all of them. The table shows under 140,000 clones, with about nine tenths occurring only once. A note on this clone: Antigen: not known.

CDR3 size: 15 residues. The V and J ends lost 8 bases and 0 bases respectively, with 17 bases between them. Germline V gene lookup returns CDR1 MNHEY and CDR2 SVGAGI. The TCR comes from an adult in good health. V usage is TRBV6-5 and J usage is TRBJ2-7, with D possibly being TRBD1 (5 bases). The starting material was peripheral blood, obtained on day 0 of AZD1222 vaccination. The chain's CDR3 is CASGRLGRVSYEQYF. The CDR3 DNA reads as TGTGCCAGCGGCCGATTGGGCAGGGTCTCCTACGAGCAGTACTTC.